This T cell receptor beta chain was documented in a study of shared clonotypes between healthy human individuals. Study-level background: The donor group consisted of a couple of women and a few men, aged 18 to 49.

This CDR3 contains 15 residues. With 0 bases removed from V and 4 bases from J, the gap between germline ends came to 11 bases. CDR1 and CDR2 from the germline V gene are SGHKS and YYEKEE (reference sequence). Comments on this clone: Its specificity is unknown.

Sequencing used immunoSEQ multiplex PCR; TCRdb keeps in-frame clones, though not all of them. The sample records about 2.3 million clones, 90% to 95% being singletons. General observations from the study: Between a few donors, naive CD4 clonotypes were shared at a level of about 5%.

Sequencing was performed on naive CD4+ T cells from PBMCs. As for subset: CD45RA+ positively selected. This clonotype was sampled from a man younger than 30 in good health. Some clones in this sample may be carry-over from other donors' samples. The rearrangement uses TRBV5-5 and TRBJ1-5; D remains unclear. This CDR3 is CASSLDGQRNQPQHF. Here the CDR3 DNA reads TGTGCCAGCAGCTTGGATGGGCAGAGAAATCAGCCCCAGCATTTT.